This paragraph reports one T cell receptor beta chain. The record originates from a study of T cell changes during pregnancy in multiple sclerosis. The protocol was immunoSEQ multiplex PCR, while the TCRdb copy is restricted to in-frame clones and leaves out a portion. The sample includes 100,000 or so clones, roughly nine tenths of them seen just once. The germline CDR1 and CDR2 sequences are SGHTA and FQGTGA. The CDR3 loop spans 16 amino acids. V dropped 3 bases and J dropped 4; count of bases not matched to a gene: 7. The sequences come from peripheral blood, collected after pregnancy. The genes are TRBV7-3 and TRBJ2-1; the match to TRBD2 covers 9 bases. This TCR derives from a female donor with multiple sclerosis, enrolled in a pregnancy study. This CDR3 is CASSFRLAGRYNEQFF. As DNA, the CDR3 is TGTGCCAGCAGCTTTCGTCTAGCGGGGCGGTACAATGAGCAGTTCTTC.